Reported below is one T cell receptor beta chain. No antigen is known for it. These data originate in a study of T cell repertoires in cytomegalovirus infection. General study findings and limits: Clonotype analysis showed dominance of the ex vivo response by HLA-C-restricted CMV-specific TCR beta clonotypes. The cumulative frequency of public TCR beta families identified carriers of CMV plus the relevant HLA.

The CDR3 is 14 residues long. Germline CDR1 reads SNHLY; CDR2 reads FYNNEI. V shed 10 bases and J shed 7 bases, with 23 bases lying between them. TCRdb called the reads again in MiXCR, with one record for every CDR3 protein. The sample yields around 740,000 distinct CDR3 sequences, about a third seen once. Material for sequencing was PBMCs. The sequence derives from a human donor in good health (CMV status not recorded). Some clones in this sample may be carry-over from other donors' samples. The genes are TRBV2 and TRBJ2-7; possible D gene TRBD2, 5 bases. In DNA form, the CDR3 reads TGTGCCACCGATCCCGGGTTTACAACGGGGGAGCAGTACTTC. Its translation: CATDPGFTTGEQYF.